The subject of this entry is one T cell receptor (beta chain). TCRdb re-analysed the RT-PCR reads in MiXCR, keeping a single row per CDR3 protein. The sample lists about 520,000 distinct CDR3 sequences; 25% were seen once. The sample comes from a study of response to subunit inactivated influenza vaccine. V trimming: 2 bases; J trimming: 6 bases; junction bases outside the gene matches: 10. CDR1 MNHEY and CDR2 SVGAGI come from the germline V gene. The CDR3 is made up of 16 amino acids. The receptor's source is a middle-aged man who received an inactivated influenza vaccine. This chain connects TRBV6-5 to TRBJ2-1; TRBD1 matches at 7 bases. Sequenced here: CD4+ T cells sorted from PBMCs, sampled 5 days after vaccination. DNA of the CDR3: TGTGCCAGCAGTTACAACGGACAGGTGATCTCCAATGAGCAGTTCTTC. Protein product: CASSYNGQVISNEQFF.